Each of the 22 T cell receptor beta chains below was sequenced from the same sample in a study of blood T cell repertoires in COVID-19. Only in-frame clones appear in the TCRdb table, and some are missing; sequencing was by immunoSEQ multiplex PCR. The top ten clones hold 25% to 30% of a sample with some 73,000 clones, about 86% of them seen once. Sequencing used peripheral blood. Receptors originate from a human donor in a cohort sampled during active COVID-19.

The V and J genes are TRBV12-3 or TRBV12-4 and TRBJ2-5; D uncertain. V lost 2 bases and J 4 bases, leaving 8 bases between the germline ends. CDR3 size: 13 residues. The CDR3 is CASSLSVSETQYF. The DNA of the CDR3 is TGTGCCAGCAGTTTATCGGTTTCAGAGACCCAGTACTTC.

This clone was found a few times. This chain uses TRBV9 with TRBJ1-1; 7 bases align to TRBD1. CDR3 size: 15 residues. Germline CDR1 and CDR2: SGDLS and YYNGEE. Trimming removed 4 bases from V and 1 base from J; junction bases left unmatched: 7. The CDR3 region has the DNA TGTGCCAGCAGCCTCCGGGACAGTTCGAACACTGAAGCTTTCTTT. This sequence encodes CASSLRDSSNTEAFF.

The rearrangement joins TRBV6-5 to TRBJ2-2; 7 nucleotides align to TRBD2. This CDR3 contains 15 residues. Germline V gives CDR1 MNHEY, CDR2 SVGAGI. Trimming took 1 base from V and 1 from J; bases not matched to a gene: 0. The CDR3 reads CASSYWGGNTGELFF. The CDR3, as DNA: TGTGCCAGCAGTTACTGGGGGGGGAACACCGGGGAGCTGTTTTTT.

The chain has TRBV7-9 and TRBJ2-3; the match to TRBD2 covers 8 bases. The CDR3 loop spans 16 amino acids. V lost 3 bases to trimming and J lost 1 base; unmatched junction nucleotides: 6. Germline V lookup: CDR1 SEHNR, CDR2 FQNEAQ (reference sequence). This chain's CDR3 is CASSLSGGLGTDTQYF. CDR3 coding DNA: TGTGCCAGCAGCTTGAGCGGGGGATTAGGCACAGATACGCAGTATTTT. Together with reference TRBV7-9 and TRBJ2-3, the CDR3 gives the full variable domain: DTGVSQNPRHKITKRGQNVTFRCDPISEHNRLYWYRQTLGQGPEFLTYFQNEAQLEKSRLLSDRFSAERPKGSFSTLEIQRTEQGDSAMYLCASSLSGGLGTDTQYFGPGTRLTVL.

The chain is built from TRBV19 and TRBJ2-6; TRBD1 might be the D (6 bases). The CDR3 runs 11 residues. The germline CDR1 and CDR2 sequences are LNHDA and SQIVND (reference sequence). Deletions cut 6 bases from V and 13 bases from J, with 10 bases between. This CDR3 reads CASRTGAVLTF. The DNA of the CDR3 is TGTGCCAGTAGGACAGGCGCTGTCCTGACTTTC.

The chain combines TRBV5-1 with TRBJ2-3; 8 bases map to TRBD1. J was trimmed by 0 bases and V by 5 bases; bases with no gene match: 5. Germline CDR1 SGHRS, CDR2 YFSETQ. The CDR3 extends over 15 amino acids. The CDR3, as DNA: TGCGCCAGCAGGTCAGGGGGCGCGAGCACAGATACGCAGTATTTT. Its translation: CASRSGGASTDTQYF.

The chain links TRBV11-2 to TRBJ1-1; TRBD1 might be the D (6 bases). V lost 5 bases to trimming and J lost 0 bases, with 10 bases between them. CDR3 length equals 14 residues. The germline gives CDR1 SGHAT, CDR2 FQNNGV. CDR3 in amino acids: CASSMDSVNTEAFF. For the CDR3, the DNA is TGTGCCAGCAGCATGGACAGTGTGAACACTGAAGCTTTCTTT.

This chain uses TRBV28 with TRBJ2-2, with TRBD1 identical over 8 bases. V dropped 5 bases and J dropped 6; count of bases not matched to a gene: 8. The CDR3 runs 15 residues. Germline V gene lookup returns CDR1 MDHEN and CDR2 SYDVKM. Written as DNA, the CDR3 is TGTGCCAGCAGTCCCGGACAGGGAGTTGCCGGGGAGCTGTTTTTT. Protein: CASSPGQGVAGELFF.

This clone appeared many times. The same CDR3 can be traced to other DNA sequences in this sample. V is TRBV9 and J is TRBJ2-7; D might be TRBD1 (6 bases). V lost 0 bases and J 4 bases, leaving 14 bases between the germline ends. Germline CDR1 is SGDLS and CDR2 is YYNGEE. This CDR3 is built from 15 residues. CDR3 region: CASSVVPGDLYEQYF. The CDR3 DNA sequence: TGTGCCAGCAGCGTAGTGCCAGGGGATTTGTACGAGCAGTACTTC. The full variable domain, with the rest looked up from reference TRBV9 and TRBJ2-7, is DSGVTQTPKHLITATGQRVTLRCSPRSGDLSVYWYQQSLDQGLQFLIQYYNGEERAKGNILERFSAQQFPDLHSELNLSSLELGDSALYFCASSVVPGDLYEQYFGPGTRLTVT.

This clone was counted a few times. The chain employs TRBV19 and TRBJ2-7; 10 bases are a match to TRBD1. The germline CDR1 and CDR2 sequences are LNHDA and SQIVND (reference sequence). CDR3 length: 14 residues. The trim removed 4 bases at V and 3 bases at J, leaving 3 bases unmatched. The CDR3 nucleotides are TGTGCCAGTAGTAAGGGACAGGGGTACTACGAGCAGTACTTC. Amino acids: CASSKGQGYYEQYF.

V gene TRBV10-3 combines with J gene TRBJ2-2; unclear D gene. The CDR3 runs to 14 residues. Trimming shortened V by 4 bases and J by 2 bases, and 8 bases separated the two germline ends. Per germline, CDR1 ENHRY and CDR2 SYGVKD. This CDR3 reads CAISVELNTGELFF. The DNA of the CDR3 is TGTGCCATCAGTGTCGAGTTAAACACCGGGGAGCTGTTTTTT.

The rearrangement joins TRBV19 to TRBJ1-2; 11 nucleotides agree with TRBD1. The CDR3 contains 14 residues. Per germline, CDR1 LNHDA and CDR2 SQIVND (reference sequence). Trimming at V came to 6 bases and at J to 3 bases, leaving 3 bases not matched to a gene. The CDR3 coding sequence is TGTGCCAGTAGAGGACAGGGGGCCGACTATGGCTACACCTTC. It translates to CASRGQGADYGYTF.

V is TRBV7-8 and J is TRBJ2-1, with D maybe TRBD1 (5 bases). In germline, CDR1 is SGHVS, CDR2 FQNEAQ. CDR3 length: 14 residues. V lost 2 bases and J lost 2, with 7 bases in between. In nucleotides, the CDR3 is TGTGCCAGCAGCTTACAAGGGGCCTACAATGAGCAGTTCTTC. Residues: CASSLQGAYNEQFF. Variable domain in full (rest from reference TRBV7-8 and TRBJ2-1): GAGVSQSPRYKVAKRGQDVALRCDPISGHVSLFWYQQALGQGPEFLTYFQNEAQLDKSGLPSDRFFAERPEGSVSTLKIQRTQQEDSAVYLCASSLQGAYNEQFFGPGTRLTVL.

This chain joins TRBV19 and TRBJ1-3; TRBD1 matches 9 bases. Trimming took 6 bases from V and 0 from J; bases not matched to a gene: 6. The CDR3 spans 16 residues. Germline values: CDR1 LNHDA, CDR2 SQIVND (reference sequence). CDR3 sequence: CASSPRDRVSGNTIYF. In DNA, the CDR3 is TGTGCCAGTAGCCCCCGGGACAGGGTCTCTGGAAACACCATATATTTT. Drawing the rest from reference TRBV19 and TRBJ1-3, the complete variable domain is DGGITQSPKYLFRKEGQNVTLSCEQNLNHDAMYWYRQDPGQGLRLIYYSQIVNDFQKGDIAEGYSVSREKKESFPLTVTSAQKNPTAFYLCASSPRDRVSGNTIYFGEGSWLTVV.

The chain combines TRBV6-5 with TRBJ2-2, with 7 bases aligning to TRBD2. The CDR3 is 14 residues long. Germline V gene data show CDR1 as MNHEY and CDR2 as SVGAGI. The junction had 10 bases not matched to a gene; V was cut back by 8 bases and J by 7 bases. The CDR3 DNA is TGTGCCAGCCTCTGGGGGGGTGGCGTCGGGGAGCTGTTTTTT. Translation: CASLWGGGVGELFF.

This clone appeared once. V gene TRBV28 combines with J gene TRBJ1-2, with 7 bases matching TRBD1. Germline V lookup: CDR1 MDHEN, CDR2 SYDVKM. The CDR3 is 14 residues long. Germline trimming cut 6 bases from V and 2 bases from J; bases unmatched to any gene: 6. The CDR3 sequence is CASRTTGPNYGYTF. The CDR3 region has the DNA TGTGCCAGCAGGACGACAGGGCCAAACTATGGCTACACCTTC.

Written as DNA, the CDR3 is TGTGCCAGCAGCGACCGCTTCAGCGGGGTGGCCTCCACCGGGGAGCTGTTTTTT. It translates to CASSDRFSGVASTGELFF. The V call is TRBV9, the J call TRBJ2-2; 7 bases are a match to TRBD2. Germline-derived CDR1 and CDR2 are SGDLS and YYNGEE. V was pared by 3 bases and J by 4 bases, with 15 bases of the junction left unmatched. The CDR3 loop spans 18 amino acids.

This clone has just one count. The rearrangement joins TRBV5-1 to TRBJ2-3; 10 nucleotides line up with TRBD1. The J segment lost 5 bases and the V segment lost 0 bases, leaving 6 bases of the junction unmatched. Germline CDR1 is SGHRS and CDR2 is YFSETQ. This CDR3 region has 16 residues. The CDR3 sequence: CASSLGGTGVGDTQYF. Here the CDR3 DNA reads TGCGCCAGCAGCTTGGGTGGGACAGGGGTTGGAGATACGCAGTATTTT.

CDR3 DNA: TGTGCCAGCAGTATGGGGGCCGGCACTGAAGCTTTCTTT. Translated, it gives CASSMGAGTEAFF. The chain recombines TRBV7-3 with TRBJ1-1; D may be TRBD1 (6 bases). The V gene lost 6 bases and the J gene lost 4 bases, with 12 bases spanning the gap. The CDR3 is 13 residues long. Germline CDR1 is SGHTA and CDR2 is FQGTGA.

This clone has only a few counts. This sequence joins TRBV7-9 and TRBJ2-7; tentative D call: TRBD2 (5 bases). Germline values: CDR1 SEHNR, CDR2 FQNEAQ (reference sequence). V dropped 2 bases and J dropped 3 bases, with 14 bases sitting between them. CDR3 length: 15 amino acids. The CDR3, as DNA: TGTGCCAGCAGCTTACCGTCGGTTGGACTCTACGAGCAGTACTTC. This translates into CASSLPSVGLYEQYF.

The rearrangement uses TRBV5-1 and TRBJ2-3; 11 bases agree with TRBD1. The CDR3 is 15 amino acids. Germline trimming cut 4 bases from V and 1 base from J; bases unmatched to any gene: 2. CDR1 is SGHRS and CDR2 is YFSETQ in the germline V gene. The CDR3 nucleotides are TGCGCCAGCAGCCCGGGACAGGGGGGCACAGATACGCAGTATTTT. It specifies CASSPGQGGTDTQYF.

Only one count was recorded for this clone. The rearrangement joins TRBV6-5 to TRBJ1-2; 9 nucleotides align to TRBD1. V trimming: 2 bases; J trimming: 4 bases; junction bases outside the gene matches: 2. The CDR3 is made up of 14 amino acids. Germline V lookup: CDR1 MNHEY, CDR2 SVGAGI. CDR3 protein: CASSYRDRAYGYTF. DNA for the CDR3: TGTGCCAGCAGTTACAGGGACAGGGCCTATGGCTACACCTTC.